The text below deals with one TCR beta chain. The data were obtained in a study of blood T cell repertoires in COVID-19. Study at large: From the United States, Italy and Spain came samples of acute and convalescent COVID-19. PBMCs, B-cell-depleted T cells, or T cells provided the cDNA or gDNA that made up the material.

Original processing methods: Amplifying reference gene primers gave estimates of nucleated cell counts. Sequenced by immunoSEQ multiplex PCR; TCRdb stores in-frame clones only, minus some. From that table come the V and J calls and clone size; the DNA was used to work out D and trimming. Found here are 65,000 to 75,000 clones, approximately 80% of them singletons; the top ten hold roughly 12%. The material sequenced was peripheral blood. This TCR was recovered from a human donor in a cohort sampled during active COVID-19.

The CDR3 here is CSASDPGRVRPYEQYF. For the CDR3, the DNA is TGCAGTGCTAGTGACCCCGGCAGGGTGAGGCCCTACGAGCAGTACTTC. The chain has TRBV20-1 and TRBJ2-7; tentatively, D is TRBD1 (5 bases). With 3 bases removed from V and 2 bases from J, the gap between germline ends came to 20 bases. The CDR3 consists of 16 residues. Germline V gives CDR1 DFQATT, CDR2 SNEGSKA (reference sequence).